The T cell receptor (beta chain) under discussion was sequenced for a study of blood T cells in healthy people across ages. On the study more broadly: Per every two T cells, about one barcoded beta molecule was captured by template switching.

The germline CDR1 and CDR2 sequences are SGHRS and YFSETQ. The CDR3 is 17 residues long. Trimming removed 4 bases at V and 6 bases at J, with 23 bases between. It was with a sample-barcoded 5' primer and a J-beta primer mix that a second PCR of roughly 6 to 11 cycles was run. Tags on each cDNA molecule came from a template-switch adaptor with 12 random nucleotides. MiXCR, applied by TCRdb to the 5' RACE reads, yields one record per CDR3 protein. The data hold under 700,000 distinct CDR3 sequences, with nearly 25% observed a single time. The data also belong to a second study, concerning T cells of mothers and their children. In that study: Over 8.5 million reads per mother and approximately 3.2 million per child were obtained.

The sample was blood. This sequence was found in a boy aged 5-17 years in good health. This chain joins TRBV5-1 and TRBJ2-1, with D perhaps matching TRBD1 or TRBD2 (5 bases each). CDR3 DNA: TGCGCCAGCAGCCCGGACATGGTGACGCTAGCTTTCAATGAGCAGTTCTTC. It codes for CASSPDMVTLAFNEQFF.